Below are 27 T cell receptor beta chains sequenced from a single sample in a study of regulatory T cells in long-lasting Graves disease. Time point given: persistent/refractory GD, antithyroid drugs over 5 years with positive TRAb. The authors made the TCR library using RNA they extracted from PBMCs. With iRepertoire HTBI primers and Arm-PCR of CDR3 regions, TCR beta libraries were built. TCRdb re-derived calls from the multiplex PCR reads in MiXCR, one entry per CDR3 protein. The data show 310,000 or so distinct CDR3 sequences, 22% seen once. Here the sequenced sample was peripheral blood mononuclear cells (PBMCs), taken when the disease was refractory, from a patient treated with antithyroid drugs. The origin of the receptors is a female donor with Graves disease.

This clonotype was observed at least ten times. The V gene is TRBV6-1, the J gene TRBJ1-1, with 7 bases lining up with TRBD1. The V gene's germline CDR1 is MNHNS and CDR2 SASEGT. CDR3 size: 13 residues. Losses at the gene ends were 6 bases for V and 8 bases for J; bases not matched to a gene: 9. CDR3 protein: CASRRQGNREAFF. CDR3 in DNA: TGTGCCAGCAGGCGACAGGGTAACAGGGAAGCTTTCTTT.

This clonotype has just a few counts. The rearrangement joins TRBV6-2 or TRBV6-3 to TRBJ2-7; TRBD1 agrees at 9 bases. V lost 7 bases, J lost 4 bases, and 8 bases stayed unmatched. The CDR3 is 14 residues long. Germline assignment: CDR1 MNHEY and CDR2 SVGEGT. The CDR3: CASTPRTGVYEQYF. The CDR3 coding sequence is TGTGCCAGCACTCCCCGGACAGGGGTGTACGAGCAGTACTTC.

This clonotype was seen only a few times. CDR3 nucleotide sequence: TGCGCCAGCAGCTTGGCCGGGGGAGGGCCGACGAAGACCCAGTACTTC. Protein sequence: CASSLAGGGPTKTQYF. The rearrangement uses TRBV5-1 and TRBJ2-5; 7 bases agree with TRBD2. CDR3 length: 16 residues. CDR1 is SGHRS and CDR2 is YFSETQ in the germline V gene. The trim removed 0 bases at V and 6 bases at J, leaving 11 bases unmatched.

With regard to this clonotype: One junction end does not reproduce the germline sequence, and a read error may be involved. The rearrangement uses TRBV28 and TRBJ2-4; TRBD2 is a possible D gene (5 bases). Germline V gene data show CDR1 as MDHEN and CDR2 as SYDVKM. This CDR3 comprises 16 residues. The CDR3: CASSFFSRLARNIQYF. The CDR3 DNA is TGTGCCAGCAGTTTCTTTTCCCGGCTAGCCAGAAACATTCAGTACTTC.

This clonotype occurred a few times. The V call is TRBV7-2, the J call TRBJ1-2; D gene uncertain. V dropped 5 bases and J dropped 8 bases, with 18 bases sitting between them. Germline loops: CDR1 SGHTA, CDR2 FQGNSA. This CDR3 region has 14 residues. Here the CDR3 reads CASSIGGNSQGYTF. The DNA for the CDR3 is TGTGCCAGCAGCATCGGAGGGAATTCCCAAGGCTACACCTTC.

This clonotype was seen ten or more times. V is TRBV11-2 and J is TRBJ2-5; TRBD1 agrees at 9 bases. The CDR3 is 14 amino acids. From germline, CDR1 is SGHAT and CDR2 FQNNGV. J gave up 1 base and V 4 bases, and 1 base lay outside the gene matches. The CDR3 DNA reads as TGTGCCAGCAGCTCGACAGGGGGCCAAGAGACCCAGTACTTC. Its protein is CASSSTGGQETQYF. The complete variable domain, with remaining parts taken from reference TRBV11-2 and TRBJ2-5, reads EAGVAQSPRYKIIEKRQSVAFWCNPISGHATLYWYQQILGQGPKLLIQFQNNGVVDDSQLPKDRFSAERLKGVDSTLKIQPAKLEDSAVYLCASSSTGGQETQYFGPGTRLLVL.

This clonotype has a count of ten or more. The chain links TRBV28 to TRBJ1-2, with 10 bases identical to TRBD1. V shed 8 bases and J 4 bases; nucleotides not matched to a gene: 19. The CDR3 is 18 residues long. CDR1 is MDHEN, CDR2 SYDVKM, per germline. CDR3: CASCKGDRGPHLFYGYTF. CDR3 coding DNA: TGTGCCAGCTGCAAGGGGGACAGGGGACCCCACCTATTCTATGGCTACACCTTC.

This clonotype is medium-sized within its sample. In DNA form, the CDR3 reads TGTGCCAGCAGCTTATCCTCGGCGGGACGGGCGAACACTGAAGCTTTCTTT. This encodes CASSLSSAGRANTEAFF. The V and J genes are TRBV7-9 and TRBJ1-1; D is perhaps TRBD1 (5 bases). There are 17 residues in the CDR3. Deletions cut 2 bases from V and 1 base from J, with 17 bases between. The germline gives CDR1 SEHNR, CDR2 FQNEAQ (reference sequence).

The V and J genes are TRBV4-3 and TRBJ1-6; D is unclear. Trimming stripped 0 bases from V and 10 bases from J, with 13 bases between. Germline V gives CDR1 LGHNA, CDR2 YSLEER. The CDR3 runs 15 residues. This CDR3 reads CASSQEVGLRSPLHF. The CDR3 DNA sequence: TGCGCCAGCAGCCAAGAGGTTGGGTTGAGGTCACCCCTCCACTTT.

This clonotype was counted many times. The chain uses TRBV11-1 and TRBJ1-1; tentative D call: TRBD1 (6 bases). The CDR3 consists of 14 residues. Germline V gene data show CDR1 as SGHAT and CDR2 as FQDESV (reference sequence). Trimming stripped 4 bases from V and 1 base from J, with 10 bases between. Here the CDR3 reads CASSSDRSNTEAFF. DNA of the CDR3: TGTGCCAGCAGCTCTGACAGGTCGAACACTGAAGCTTTCTTT.

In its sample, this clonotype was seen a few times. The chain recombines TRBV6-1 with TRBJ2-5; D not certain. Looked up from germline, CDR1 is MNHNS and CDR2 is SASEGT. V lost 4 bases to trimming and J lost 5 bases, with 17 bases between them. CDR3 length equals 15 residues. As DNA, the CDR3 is TGTGCCAGCAGTGGGAGTGGGTCCACCGTGGAGACCCAGTACTTC. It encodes CASSGSGSTVETQYF.

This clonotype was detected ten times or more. CDR3 sequence reads: CASGGAPLNTEAFF. In DNA form, the CDR3 reads TGTGCCAGCGGCGGGGCGCCCCTGAACACTGAAGCTTTCTTT. The chain combines TRBV12-3 or TRBV12-4 with TRBJ1-1, with D perhaps matching TRBD1 (5 bases). The CDR3 length is 14 residues. Trimming removed 8 bases from V and 0 bases from J, with 13 bases in between.

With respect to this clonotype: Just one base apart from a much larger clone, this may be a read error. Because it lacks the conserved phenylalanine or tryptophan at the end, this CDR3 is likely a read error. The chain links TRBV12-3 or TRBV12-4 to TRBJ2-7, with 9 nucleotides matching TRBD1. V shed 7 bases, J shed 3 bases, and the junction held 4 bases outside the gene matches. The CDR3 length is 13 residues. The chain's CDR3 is CASTQDRGYEQYL. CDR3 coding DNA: TGTGCCAGCACCCAGGACAGGGGCTACGAGCAGTACCTC.

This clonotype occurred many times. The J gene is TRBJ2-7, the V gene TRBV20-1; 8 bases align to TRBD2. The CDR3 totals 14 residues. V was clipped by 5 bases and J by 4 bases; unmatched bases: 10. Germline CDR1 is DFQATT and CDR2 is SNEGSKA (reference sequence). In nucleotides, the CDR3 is TGCAGTGCTCGTAACGGGAGGGCCGGATACGAGCAGTACTTC. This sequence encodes CSARNGRAGYEQYF.

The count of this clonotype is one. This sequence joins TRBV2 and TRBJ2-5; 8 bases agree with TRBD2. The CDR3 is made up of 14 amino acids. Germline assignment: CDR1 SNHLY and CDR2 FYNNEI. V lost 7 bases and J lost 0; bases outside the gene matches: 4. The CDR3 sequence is CASKTSGYQETQYF. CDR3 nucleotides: TGTGCCAGCAAAACTAGCGGATACCAAGAGACCCAGTACTTC.

The CDR3 nucleotides are TGTGCCAGCAGCCAGGTCGCGGGTCAGACTGAAGCTTTCTTT. It codes for CASSQVAGQTEAFF. The chain is built from TRBV3-1 and TRBJ1-1, with D unresolved. This CDR3 is 14 amino acids long. The V gene lost 3 bases and the J gene lost 5 bases, with 13 bases spanning the gap. Germline-derived CDR1 and CDR2 are LGHDT and YNNKEL (reference sequence).

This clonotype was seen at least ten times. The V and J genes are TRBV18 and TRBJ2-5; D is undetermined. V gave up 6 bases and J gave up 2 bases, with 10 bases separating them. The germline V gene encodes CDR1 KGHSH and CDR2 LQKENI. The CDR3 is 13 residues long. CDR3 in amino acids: CASSPLEQETQYF. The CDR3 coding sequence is TGTGCCAGCTCCCCTCTAGAACAAGAGACCCAGTACTTC.

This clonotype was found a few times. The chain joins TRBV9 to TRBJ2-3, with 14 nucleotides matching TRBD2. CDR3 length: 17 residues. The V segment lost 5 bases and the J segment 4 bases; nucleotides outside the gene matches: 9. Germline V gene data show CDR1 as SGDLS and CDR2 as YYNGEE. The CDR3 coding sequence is TGTGCCAGCAGTGAAACCGGGACTAGCGGGAGTGCAGATACGCAGTATTTT. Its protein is CASSETGTSGSADTQYF.

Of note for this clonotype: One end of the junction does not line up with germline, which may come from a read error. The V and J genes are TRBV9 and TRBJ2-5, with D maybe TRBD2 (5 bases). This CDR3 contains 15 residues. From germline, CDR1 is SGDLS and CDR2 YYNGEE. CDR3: CASSSYEGGQETQYF. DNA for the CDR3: TGCGCCAGCAGCTCGTACGAGGGTGGGCAAGAGACCCAGTACTTC.

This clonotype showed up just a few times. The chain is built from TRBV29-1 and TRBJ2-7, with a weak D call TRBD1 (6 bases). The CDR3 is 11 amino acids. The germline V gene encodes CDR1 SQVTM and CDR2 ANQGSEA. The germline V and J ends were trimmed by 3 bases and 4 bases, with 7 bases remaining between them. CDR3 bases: TGCAGCGTTGAGAGGGGGTACGAGCAGTACTTC. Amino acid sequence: CSVERGYEQYF.

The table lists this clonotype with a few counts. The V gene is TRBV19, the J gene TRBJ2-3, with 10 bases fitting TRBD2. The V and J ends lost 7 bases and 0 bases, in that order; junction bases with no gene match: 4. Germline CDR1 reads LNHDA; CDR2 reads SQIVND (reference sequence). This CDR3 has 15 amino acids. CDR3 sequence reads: CASTLSGRSTDTQYF. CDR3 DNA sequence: TGTGCCAGTACTCTTAGCGGGAGGAGCACAGATACGCAGTATTTT.

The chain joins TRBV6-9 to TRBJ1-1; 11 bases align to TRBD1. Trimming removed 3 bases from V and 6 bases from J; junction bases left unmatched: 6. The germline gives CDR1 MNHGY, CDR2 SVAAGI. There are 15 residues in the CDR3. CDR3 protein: CASSYIGTGGSEAFF. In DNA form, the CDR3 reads TGTGCCAGCAGTTACATAGGGACAGGGGGATCTGAAGCTTTCTTT.

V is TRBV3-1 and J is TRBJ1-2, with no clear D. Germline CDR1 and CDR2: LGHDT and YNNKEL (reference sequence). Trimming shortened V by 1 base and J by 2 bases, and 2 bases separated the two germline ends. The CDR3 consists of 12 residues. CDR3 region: CASSQGNYGYTF. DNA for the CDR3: TGTGCCAGCAGCCAAGGAAACTATGGCTACACCTTC.

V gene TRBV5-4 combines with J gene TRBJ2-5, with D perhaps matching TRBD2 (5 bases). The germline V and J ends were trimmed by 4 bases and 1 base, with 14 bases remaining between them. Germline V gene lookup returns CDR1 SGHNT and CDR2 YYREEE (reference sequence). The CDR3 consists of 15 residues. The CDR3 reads CASSGRGLFQETQYF. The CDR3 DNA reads TGTGCCAGCAGCGGCCGTGGACTGTTCCAAGAGACCCAGTACTTC.

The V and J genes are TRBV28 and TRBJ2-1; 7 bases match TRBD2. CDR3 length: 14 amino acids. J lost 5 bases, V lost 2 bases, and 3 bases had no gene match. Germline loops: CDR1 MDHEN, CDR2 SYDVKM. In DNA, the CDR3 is TGTGCCAGCAGTTTAAGCGGGGCCAACAATGAGCAGTTCTTC. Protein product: CASSLSGANNEQFF.

The CDR3 sequence: CASSISGTGTYGYTF. The CDR3 DNA is TGTGCCAGTAGTATCTCCGGGACAGGGACCTATGGCTACACCTTC. V is TRBV19 and J is TRBJ1-2, with 9 bases matching TRBD1. The V segment lost 3 bases and the J segment 4 bases; nucleotides outside the gene matches: 6. The germline V gene encodes CDR1 LNHDA and CDR2 SQIVND (reference sequence). CDR3 size: 15 residues.

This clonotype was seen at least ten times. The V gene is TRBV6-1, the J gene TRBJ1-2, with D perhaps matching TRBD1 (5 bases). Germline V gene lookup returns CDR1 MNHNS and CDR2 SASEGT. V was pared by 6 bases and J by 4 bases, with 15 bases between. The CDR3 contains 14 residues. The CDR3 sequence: CASRQGFDSYGYTF. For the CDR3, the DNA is TGTGCCAGCAGGCAGGGTTTTGACTCCTATGGCTACACCTTC.